Shown below are 25 T cell receptor beta chains from a single sample sequenced in a study of T cell repertoires in cytomegalovirus infection. Their antigen targets remain unknown. Each CDR3 protein gets one entry after TCRdb re-called the reads with MiXCR. The sample shows nearly 700,000 distinct CDR3 sequences, roughly a third of them seen only once. The sample in question was cultured PBMCs, obtained from culture after CMV antigen stimulation. These receptors were collected from a human donor in good health (CMV status not recorded). Some clones in this sample may be carry-over from other donors' samples.

The chain employs TRBV5-6 and TRBJ1-6; tentatively, D is TRBD1 (5 bases). Germline CDR1 reads SGHDT; CDR2 reads YYEEEE. The CDR3 covers 18 residues. Trimming took 0 bases from V and 8 from J, leaving 21 bases between them. CDR3 nucleotides: TGTGCCAGCAGCTTGGATAGCCGGGCCGGGGGATTCGATTCACCCCTCCACTTT. It is translated as CASSLDSRAGGFDSPLHF.

This clonotype has only a few counts. The rearrangement links TRBV11-2 to TRBJ2-3; tentative D call: TRBD2 (6 bases). Per the germline V gene, CDR1 is SGHAT and CDR2 is FQNNGV. This CDR3 is 15 amino acids long. Trimming cost V 5 bases and J 2 bases, with 14 bases left between them. DNA for the CDR3: TGTGCCAGCAGCCGTCGCGGGGATCACACAGATACGCAGTATTTT. This gives the protein CASSRRGDHTDTQYF.

The chain joins TRBV19 to TRBJ2-2; D is perhaps TRBD2 (6 bases). Germline CDR1 and CDR2: LNHDA and SQIVND (reference sequence). V shed 11 bases and J shed 1 base, with 17 bases lying between them. The length of the CDR3 is 15 residues. In nucleotides, the CDR3 is TGTGCCGTTAGACCCGGGACTTTGAACACCGGGGAGCTGTTTTTT. Its protein product is CAVRPGTLNTGELFF.

Here the CDR3 reads CASSFGDREETQYF. The CDR3 DNA reads as TGTGCCAGCAGTTTCGGAGACAGGGAAGAGACCCAGTACTTC. The chain uses TRBV28 and TRBJ2-5, with 7 bases matching TRBD1. The CDR3 runs 14 residues. Germline V CDR1 and CDR2: MDHEN, SYDVKM. V lost 3 bases to trimming and J lost 3 bases; unmatched junction nucleotides: 4.

The V call is TRBV6-1, the J call TRBJ2-3, with TRBD2 identical over 9 bases. The V gene's germline CDR1 is MNHNS and CDR2 SASEGT. CDR3 size: 15 residues. The V and J ends lost 6 bases and 0 bases, in that order; junction bases with no gene match: 4. Written as DNA, the CDR3 is TGTGCCAGCAGGGCCGGGACTAGCAGCACAGATACGCAGTATTTT. Translation gives CASRAGTSSTDTQYF.

This clonotype occurred a few times. This chain joins TRBV6-6 and TRBJ2-7; D is uncertain. The CDR3 runs to 15 residues. The V gene lost 6 bases and the J gene lost 4 bases, with 19 bases spanning the gap. The germline V gene encodes CDR1 MNHNY and CDR2 SVGAGI (reference sequence). CDR3 sequence: CASRTPWVQTYEQYF. In nucleotides, the CDR3 is TGTGCCAGCAGAACTCCGTGGGTCCAAACTTACGAGCAGTACTTC.

This clonotype was seen a few times. The CDR3 DNA follows: TGTGCCATCACCCGGACTAGCGGGAGGTCGGGTAATGAGCAGTTCTTC. This translates into CAITRTSGRSGNEQFF. The chain combines TRBV10-3 with TRBJ2-1, with 14 bases fitting TRBD2. J gave up 7 bases and V 7 bases, and 9 bases lay outside the gene matches. Per germline, CDR1 ENHRY and CDR2 SYGVKD. The CDR3 sequence is 16 residues long.

This clonotype was detected only a few times. This CDR3 reads CASSLGFGNEQFF. As DNA, the CDR3 is TGTGCCAGCAGCTTAGGGTTCGGGAATGAGCAGTTCTTC. The rearrangement uses TRBV7-2 and TRBJ2-1, with D uncertain. Germline lookup yields CDR1 SGHTA and CDR2 FQGNSA. CDR3 size: 13 residues. V dropped 1 base and J dropped 7 bases, with 8 bases sitting between them.

This chain connects TRBV19 to TRBJ1-5, with D hard to call. The CDR3 sequence is 16 residues long. Trimming left V 5 bases short and J 2 bases short, with 16 bases between. From germline, CDR1 is LNHDA and CDR2 SQIVND (reference sequence). The CDR3 DNA follows: TGTGCCAGTAGTGGGATCCAGGCCATCGGCAATCAGCCCCAGCATTTT. It specifies CASSGIQAIGNQPQHF.

This clonotype was observed at least ten times. The rearrangement joins TRBV7-2 to TRBJ2-5; D could derive from TRBD1 or TRBD2 (6 bases each). Germline CDR1 SGHTA, CDR2 FQGNSA. The V and J ends lost 1 base and 5 bases respectively, with 8 bases between them. CDR3 length: 13 amino acids. The chain's CDR3 is CASSLDGGETQYF. DNA for the CDR3: TGTGCCAGCAGCTTAGACGGGGGCGAGACCCAGTACTTC.

This clonotype was picked up a small number of times. The chain links TRBV4-3 to TRBJ1-4; no clear D gene. The CDR3 totals 19 residues. Trimming left V 1 base short and J 5 bases short, with 23 bases between. Looked up from germline, CDR1 is LGHNA and CDR2 is YSLEER. The CDR3 coding sequence is TGCGCCAGCAGCCAAGTAGGCCGAGGTGAAATCTGGCGAAATGAAAAACTGTTTTTT. Amino acids: CASSQVGRGEIWRNEKLFF.

This clonotype was detected ten times or more. The chain employs TRBV7-2 and TRBJ2-1; D unresolved. The germline V gene encodes CDR1 SGHTA and CDR2 FQGNSA. The V gene lost 2 bases and the J gene lost 4 bases, with 6 bases spanning the gap. The CDR3 covers 13 residues. CDR3 DNA sequence: TGTGCCAGCAGCTTACCCCCGTACAATGAGCAGTTCTTC. Translating gives CASSLPPYNEQFF.

This clonotype occurred a few times. The chain has TRBV29-1 and TRBJ2-3; perhaps TRBD2 as D (6 bases). Germline CDR1 reads SQVTM; CDR2 reads ANQGSEA. The CDR3 has 15 amino acids. Trimming removed 5 bases from V and 3 bases from J, with 18 bases in between. The CDR3 spells CSVTRGIVDTDTQYF. CDR3 sequence (DNA): TGCAGCGTTACCCGGGGGATCGTTGATACAGATACGCAGTATTTT.

This clonotype was observed a handful of times. The V and J genes are TRBV7-8 and TRBJ1-2; D is unresolved. V shed 4 bases and J shed 8 bases, with 14 bases lying between them. The CDR3 runs to 13 residues. CDR1 SGHVS and CDR2 FQNEAQ come from the germline V gene. CDR3: CASSSLGRRGYTF. The CDR3 coding sequence is TGTGCCAGCAGCTCCCTGGGCCGTAGGGGCTACACCTTC.

V is TRBV2 and J is TRBJ2-7, with TRBD1 identical over 9 bases. CDR1 SNHLY and CDR2 FYNNEI come from the germline V gene. There are 13 residues in the CDR3. Losses at the gene ends were 7 bases for V and 4 bases for J; bases not matched to a gene: 5. The DNA for the CDR3 is TGTGCCAGCAACGGACAGGGGACGTACGAGCAGTACTTC. The encoded protein is CASNGQGTYEQYF.

This chain connects TRBV7-2 to TRBJ2-1, with D unresolved. The CDR3 has 13 residues. Deletions cut 5 bases from V and 7 bases from J, with 12 bases between. Germline CDR1 SGHTA, CDR2 FQGNSA. CDR3 sequence: CASSNPTRNEQFF. The CDR3 DNA reads as TGTGCCAGCAGCAACCCAACTCGAAATGAGCAGTTCTTC.

Turning to this clonotype: This clone may be a read error of a much larger clone one base away. J is TRBJ2-1 and V is TRBV12-3 or TRBV12-4, with TRBD2 matching over 7 bases. With 3 bases clipped from V and 3 bases from J, the junction kept 17 bases outside the gene matches. There are 19 residues in the CDR3. The CDR3 DNA follows: TGTGCCAGCAGTTTCTTCTCCCGGGGTCTGCGGGGGATCTACAATGAGCAGTTCTTC. This encodes CASSFFSRGLRGIYNEQFF.

The V gene is TRBV10-3, the J gene TRBJ1-5, with 9 bases that match TRBD1. From germline, CDR1 is ENHRY and CDR2 SYGVKD. The CDR3 spans 16 residues. Losses at the gene ends were 6 bases for V and 0 bases for J; bases not matched to a gene: 6. CDR3 DNA: TGTGCCATCAGCGATACAGGGGGCTATAGCAATCAGCCCCAGCATTTT. This encodes CAISDTGGYSNQPQHF.

This clonotype was seen a handful of times. V and J are TRBV27 and TRBJ1-6; perhaps TRBD1 as D (5 bases). This CDR3 region has 12 residues. Germline V lookup: CDR1 MNHEY, CDR2 SMNVEV (reference sequence). The V end was cut by 8 bases, the J end by 10 bases, with 12 bases between. The CDR3, as DNA: TGTGCCAGCGGGACCGGGTTCTCACCCCTCCACTTT. Translated, it gives CASGTGFSPLHF.

This clonotype was picked up a small number of times. The chain joins TRBV7-3 to TRBJ1-3; D gene ambiguous. V was clipped by 4 bases and J by 6 bases, with 13 bases between them. The CDR3 totals 14 residues. Germline lookup yields CDR1 SGHTA and CDR2 FQGTGA. For the CDR3, the DNA is TGTGCCAGCAGCTCAGAGGAACAGCAAAACACCATATATTTT. Translated, it gives CASSSEEQQNTIYF.

This clonotype was counted only a few times. The J gene is TRBJ2-5, the V gene TRBV20-1, with D unresolved. V dropped 0 bases and J dropped 5 bases, with 4 bases sitting between them. Germline CDR1 reads DFQATT; CDR2 reads SNEGSKA (reference sequence). This CDR3 spans 11 amino acids. Here the CDR3 reads CSARDSETQYF. DNA for the CDR3: TGCAGTGCTAGAGATTCGGAGACCCAGTACTTC.

This chain connects TRBV10-3 to TRBJ2-5; possibly TRBD1 or TRBD2 for D (5 bases each). The CDR3 spans 14 residues. CDR1 is ENHRY and CDR2 is SYGVKD in the germline V gene. Trimming took 4 bases from V and 5 from J, leaving 14 bases between them. In DNA, the CDR3 is TGTGCCATCAGTGTTGGGACGGCTTCCGAGACCCAGTACTTC. It encodes CAISVGTASETQYF.

At least ten counts were recorded for this clonotype. J is TRBJ1-5 and V is TRBV7-6; 7 nucleotides agree with TRBD1. CDR3 length: 14 amino acids. Germline V gives CDR1 SGHVS, CDR2 FNYEAQ. Germline trimming cut 4 bases from V and 4 bases from J; bases unmatched to any gene: 4. The CDR3 DNA is TGTGCCAGCAGCTCCACAGGGGCAAATCAGCCCCAGCATTTT. Amino acids: CASSSTGANQPQHF.

The chain joins TRBV6-6 to TRBJ1-1; TRBD1 aligns across 7 bases. Germline loops: CDR1 MNHNY, CDR2 SVGAGI (reference sequence). The CDR3 totals 16 residues. Trimming at V came to 5 bases and at J to 6 bases, leaving 15 bases not matched to a gene. CDR3 residues: CASSGPAQTGSSEAFF. The CDR3 DNA follows: TGTGCCAGCAGTGGTCCCGCCCAGACAGGGTCATCTGAAGCTTTCTTT.

This clonotype showed up just a few times. This chain joins TRBV11-2 and TRBJ1-2; D unresolved. Germline V gene lookup returns CDR1 SGHAT and CDR2 FQNNGV. The CDR3 loop spans 12 amino acids. Trimming shortened V by 5 bases and J by 7 bases, and 11 bases separated the two germline ends. The CDR3 is CASSHQSFGYTF. CDR3 in DNA: TGTGCCAGCAGCCATCAGTCCTTTGGCTACACCTTC.